This TCR beta chain was observed in a study of blood T cell repertoires in COVID-19. At the level of the study: Nucleic acid was either cDNA or gDNA, and it came from T cells, B-cell-depleted T cells, or PBMCs.

The table came from immunoSEQ multiplex PCR; TCRdb's copy has only in-frame clones and leaves some out. The data hold 170,000 or so clones, with about 78% observed a single time. The V gene end was trimmed by 2 bases and the J gene end by 0 bases; junction bases not matched to a gene: 4. The CDR3 has 17 amino acids. Per the germline V gene, CDR1 is MNHEY and CDR2 is SVGEGT. Living in 24 US areas, the participants were between roughly 18 and 89 years of age. The study assigned cohorts using participant-reported clinical history. The study counted Cohort 3 donors as recovered given two negative PCRs, clearance, or symptom resolution.

The receptor's source is a woman aged 45-65 years who had recovered from COVID-19. The V and J genes are TRBV6-2 or TRBV6-3 and TRBJ2-2, with TRBD2 identical over 9 bases. The sample consisted of PBMCs or T cells enriched from blood (not recorded which). The CDR3 sequence: CASSYILAGPNTGELFF. The DNA of the CDR3 is TGTGCCAGCAGTTACATACTAGCGGGCCCGAACACCGGGGAGCTGTTTTTT.